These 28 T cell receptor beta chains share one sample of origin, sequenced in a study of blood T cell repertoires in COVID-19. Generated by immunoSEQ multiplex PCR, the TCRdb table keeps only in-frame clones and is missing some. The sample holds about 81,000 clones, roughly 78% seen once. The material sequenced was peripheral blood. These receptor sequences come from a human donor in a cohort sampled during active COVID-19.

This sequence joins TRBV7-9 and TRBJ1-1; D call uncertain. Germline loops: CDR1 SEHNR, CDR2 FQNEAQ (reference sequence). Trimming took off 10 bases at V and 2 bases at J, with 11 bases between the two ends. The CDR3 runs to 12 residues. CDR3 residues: CATLTTNTEAFF. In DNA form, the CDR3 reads TGTGCCACATTGACAACAAACACTGAAGCTTTCTTT. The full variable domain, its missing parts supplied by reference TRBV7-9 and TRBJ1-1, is DTGVSQNPRHKITKRGQNVTFRCDPISEHNRLYWYRQTLGQGPEFLTYFQNEAQLEKSRLLSDRFSAERPKGSFSTLEIQRTEQGDSAMYLCATLTTNTEAFFGQGTRLTVV.

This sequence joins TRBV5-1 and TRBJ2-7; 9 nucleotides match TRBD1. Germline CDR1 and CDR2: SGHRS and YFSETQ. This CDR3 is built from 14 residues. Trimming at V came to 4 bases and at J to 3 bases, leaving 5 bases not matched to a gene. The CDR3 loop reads CASSLQTGGYEQYF. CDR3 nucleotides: TGCGCCAGCAGCCTACAGACAGGGGGCTACGAGCAGTACTTC.

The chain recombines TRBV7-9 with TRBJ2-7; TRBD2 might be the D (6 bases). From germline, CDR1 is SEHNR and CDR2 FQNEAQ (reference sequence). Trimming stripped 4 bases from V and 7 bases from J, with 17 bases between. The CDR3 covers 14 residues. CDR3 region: CASSSSVLGREQYF. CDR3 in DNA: TGTGCCAGCAGCTCTAGCGTGTTGGGTCGTGAGCAGTACTTC.

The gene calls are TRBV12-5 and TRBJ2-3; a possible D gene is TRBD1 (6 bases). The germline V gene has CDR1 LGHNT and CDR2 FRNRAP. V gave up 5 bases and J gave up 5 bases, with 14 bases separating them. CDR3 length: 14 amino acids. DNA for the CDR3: TGTGCTAGTGGTCCCGGACAGAAACAAGATACGCAGTATTTT. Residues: CASGPGQKQDTQYF.

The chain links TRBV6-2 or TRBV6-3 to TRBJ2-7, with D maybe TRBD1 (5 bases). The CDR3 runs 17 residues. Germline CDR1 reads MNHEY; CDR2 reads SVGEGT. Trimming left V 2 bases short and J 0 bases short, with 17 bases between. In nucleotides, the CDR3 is TGTGCCAGCAGTTACCCGACCAAGTTGACAGCCTCCTACGAGCAGTACTTC. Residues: CASSYPTKLTASYEQYF.

This CDR3 reads CASSLRAGDTNTEAFF. The DNA of the CDR3 is TGTGCCAGCAGCTTACGGGCAGGGGATACGAACACTGAAGCTTTCTTT. The chain carries TRBV11-2 and TRBJ1-1, with D possibly being TRBD1 (6 bases). The germline CDR1 and CDR2 sequences are SGHAT and FQNNGV. The CDR3 is 16 residues long. Between the trimmed V and J ends, which lost 2 bases and 1 base, there was a span of 14 bases.

The CDR3 region has the DNA TGTGCCAGCAGCGTAGGGCCTAGCGGCCAAGAGACCCAGTACTTC. Encoded protein: CASSVGPSGQETQYF. This chain connects TRBV9 to TRBJ2-5; TRBD2 aligns across 7 bases. Germline V gives CDR1 SGDLS, CDR2 YYNGEE. V lost 0 bases to trimming and J lost 1 base; unmatched junction nucleotides: 3. The CDR3 is made up of 15 amino acids.

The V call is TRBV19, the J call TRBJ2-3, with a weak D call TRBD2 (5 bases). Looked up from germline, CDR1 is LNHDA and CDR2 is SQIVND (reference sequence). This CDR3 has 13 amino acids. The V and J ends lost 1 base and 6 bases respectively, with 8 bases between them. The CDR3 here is CASSIVGVDTQYF. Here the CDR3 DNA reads TGTGCCAGTAGTATAGTCGGGGTTGATACGCAGTATTTT.

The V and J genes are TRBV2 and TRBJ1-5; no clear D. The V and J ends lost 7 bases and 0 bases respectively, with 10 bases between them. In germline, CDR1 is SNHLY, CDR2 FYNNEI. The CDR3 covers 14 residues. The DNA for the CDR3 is TGTGCCAGCAACGAGAAGTATAGCAATCAGCCCCAGCATTTT. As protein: CASNEKYSNQPQHF.

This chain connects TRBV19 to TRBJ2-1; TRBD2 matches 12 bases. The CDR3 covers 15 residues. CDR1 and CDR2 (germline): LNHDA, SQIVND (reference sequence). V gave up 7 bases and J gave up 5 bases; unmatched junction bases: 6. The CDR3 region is CASTQLAGGHNEQFF. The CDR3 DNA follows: TGTGCCAGTACCCAACTAGCGGGGGGTCACAATGAGCAGTTCTTC.

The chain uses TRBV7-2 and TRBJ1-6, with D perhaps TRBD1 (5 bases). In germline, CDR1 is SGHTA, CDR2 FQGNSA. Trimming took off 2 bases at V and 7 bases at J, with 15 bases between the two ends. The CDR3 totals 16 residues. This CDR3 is CASSLRFLRTNSPLHF. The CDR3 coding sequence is TGTGCCAGCAGCTTACGCTTTTTACGGACAAATTCACCCCTCCACTTT.

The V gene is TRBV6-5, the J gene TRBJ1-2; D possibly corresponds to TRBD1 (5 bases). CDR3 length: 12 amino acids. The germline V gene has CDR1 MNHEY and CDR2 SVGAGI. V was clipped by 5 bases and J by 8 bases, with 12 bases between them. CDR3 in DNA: TGTGCCAGCAGTCTGCCAGGGCAGGGCTACACCTTC. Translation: CASSLPGQGYTF.

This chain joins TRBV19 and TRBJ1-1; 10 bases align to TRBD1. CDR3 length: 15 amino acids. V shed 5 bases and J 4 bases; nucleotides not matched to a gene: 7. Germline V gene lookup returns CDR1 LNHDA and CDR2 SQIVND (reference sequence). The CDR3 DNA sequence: TGTGCCAGTAGTGGAGGGACAGGGGTGAGCACTGAAGCTTTCTTT. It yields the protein CASSGGTGVSTEAFF.

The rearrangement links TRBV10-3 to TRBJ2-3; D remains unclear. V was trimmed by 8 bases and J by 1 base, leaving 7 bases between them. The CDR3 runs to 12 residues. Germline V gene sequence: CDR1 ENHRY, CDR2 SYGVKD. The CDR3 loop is CAIRSGTDTQYF. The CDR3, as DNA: TGTGCCATCCGTTCTGGCACAGATACGCAGTATTTT.

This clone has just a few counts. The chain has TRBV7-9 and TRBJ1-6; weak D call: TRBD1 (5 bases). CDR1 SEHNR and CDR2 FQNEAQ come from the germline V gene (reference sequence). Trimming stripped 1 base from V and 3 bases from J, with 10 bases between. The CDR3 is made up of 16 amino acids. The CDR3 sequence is CASSLDDSLYNSPLHF. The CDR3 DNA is TGTGCCAGCAGCTTAGATGACAGTCTCTATAATTCACCCCTCCACTTT.

The CDR3 loop is CASSVGLGSSNIQYF. Here the CDR3 DNA reads TGTGCCAGCAGCGTAGGACTAGGATCCTCAAACATTCAGTACTTC. This chain connects TRBV9 to TRBJ2-4; a weak D match, TRBD2 (6 bases). Germline CDR1 reads SGDLS; CDR2 reads YYNGEE. Trimming left V 0 bases short and J 6 bases short, with 13 bases between. This CDR3 region has 15 residues.

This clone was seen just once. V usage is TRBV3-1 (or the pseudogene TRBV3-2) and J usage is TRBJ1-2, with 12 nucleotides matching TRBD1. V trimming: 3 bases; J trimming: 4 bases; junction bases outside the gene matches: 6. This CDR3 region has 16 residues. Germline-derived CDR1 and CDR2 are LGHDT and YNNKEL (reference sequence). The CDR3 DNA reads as TGTGCCAGCAGCCACCGGGACAGGGGGCTCAGCTATGGCTACACCTTC. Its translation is CASSHRDRGLSYGYTF.

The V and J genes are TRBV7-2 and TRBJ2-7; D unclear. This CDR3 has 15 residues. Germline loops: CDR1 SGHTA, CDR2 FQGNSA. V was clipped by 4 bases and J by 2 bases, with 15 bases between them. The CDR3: CASSSPGPRAYEQYF. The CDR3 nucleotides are TGTGCCAGCAGCTCCCCGGGTCCAAGAGCCTACGAGCAGTACTTC.

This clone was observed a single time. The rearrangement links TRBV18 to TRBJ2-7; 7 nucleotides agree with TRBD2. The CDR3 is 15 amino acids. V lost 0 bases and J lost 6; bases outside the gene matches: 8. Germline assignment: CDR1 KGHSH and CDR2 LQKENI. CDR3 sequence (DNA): TGTGCCAGCTCACCACCGGGGAGGGGCGGGGCCGAGCAGTACTTC. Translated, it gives CASSPPGRGGAEQYF.

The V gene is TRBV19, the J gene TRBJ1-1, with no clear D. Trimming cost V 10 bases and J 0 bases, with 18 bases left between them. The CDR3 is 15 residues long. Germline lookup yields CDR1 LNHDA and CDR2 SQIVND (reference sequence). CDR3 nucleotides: TGTGCCACCAACCTGGCGGGAGGGATGAACACTGAAGCTTTCTTT. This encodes CATNLAGGMNTEAFF.

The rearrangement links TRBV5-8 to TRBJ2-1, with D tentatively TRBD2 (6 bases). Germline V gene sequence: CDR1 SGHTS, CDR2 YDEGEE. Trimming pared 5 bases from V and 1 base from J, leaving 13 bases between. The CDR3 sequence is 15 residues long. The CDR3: CASRPGLNSYNEQFF. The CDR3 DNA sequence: TGTGCCAGCAGGCCGGGACTTAATTCCTACAATGAGCAGTTCTTC.

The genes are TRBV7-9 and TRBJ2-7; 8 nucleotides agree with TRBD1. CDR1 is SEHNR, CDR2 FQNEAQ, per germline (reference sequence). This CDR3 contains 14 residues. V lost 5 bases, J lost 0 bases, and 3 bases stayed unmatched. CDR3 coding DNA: TGTGCCAGCAGCCTCCAGGGGGCCTCCTACGAGCAGTACTTC. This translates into CASSLQGASYEQYF.

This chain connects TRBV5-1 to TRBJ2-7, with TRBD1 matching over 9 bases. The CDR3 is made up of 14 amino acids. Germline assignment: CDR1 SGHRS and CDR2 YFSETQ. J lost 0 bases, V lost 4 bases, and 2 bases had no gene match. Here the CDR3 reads CASSTGQGSYEQYF. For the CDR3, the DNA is TGCGCCAGCAGCACGGGACAGGGCTCCTACGAGCAGTACTTC.

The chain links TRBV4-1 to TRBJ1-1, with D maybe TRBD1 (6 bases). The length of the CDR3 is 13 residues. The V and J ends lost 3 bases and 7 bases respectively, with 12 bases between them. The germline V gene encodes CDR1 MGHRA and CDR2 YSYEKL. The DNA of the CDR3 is TGCGCCAGCAGCCAGACACAGGGCATTGAAGCTTTCTTT. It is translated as CASSQTQGIEAFF.

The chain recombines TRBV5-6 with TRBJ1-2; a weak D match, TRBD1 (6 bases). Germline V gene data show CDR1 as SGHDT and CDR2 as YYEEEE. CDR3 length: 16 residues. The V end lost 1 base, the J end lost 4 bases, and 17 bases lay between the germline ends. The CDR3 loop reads CASSLTQGHGVYGYTF. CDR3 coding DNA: TGTGCCAGCAGCTTGACGCAGGGGCACGGTGTCTATGGCTACACCTTC.

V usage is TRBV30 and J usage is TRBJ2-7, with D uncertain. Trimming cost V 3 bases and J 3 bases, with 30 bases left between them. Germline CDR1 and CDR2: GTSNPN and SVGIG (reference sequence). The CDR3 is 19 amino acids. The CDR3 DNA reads TGTGCCTGGAGCACAACCATCCGAACACCGGGTCCAATCCGCTACGAGCAGTACTTC. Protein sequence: CAWSTTIRTPGPIRYEQYF.

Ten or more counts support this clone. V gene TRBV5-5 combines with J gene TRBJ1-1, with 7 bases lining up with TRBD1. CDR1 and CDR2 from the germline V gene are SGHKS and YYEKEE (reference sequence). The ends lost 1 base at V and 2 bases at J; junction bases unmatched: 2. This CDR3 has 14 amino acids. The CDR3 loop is CASSLSGGNTEAFF. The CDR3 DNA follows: TGTGCCAGCAGCTTGTCAGGGGGTAACACTGAAGCTTTCTTT.

The CDR3 is CASSLDRGSEQYF. Written as DNA, the CDR3 is TGTGCCAGCAGCTTGGACAGGGGATCCGAGCAGTACTTC. This chain links TRBV5-4 with TRBJ2-7, with TRBD1 identical over 7 bases. This CDR3 spans 13 amino acids. V was pared by 0 bases and J by 6 bases, with 3 bases of the junction left unmatched. Germline V gene lookup returns CDR1 SGHNT and CDR2 YYREEE (reference sequence).